The entry that follows covers one T cell receptor beta chain sequence. Its target is unknown. Doses given second, at about 4 or about 12 weeks, were pooled. Germline values: CDR1 SEHNR, CDR2 FQNEAQ (reference sequence). Trimming took 5 bases from V and 2 from J, leaving 15 bases between them. The CDR3 is 15 residues long. These data come from a study of T cell responses to AZD1222 COVID-19 vaccine. Overall study results and limits: Reportedly, close to half of spike-specific TCRs are directed against unmutated variant regions. Spike-specific TCR breadth and depth grew following two AZD1222 doses. Donor demographics were predominantly white British with a female majority; clonal diversity may be underestimated.

Sequencing was performed with immunoSEQ multiplex PCR; in TCRdb, only in-frame clones are kept and a portion is missing. The data show fewer than 140,000 clones, with 90% seen just once and 6.5% to 10% held by the top ten. The material was peripheral blood, obtained 28 days after the second AZD1222 dose. The V and J genes are TRBV7-9 and TRBJ1-2, with unresolved D. The TCR originated in an adult who received the AZD1222 COVID-19 vaccine. CDR3 residues: CASSVGSAGNYGYTF. As DNA, the CDR3 is TGTGCCAGCAGCGTCGGTTCCGCGGGCAACTATGGCTACACCTTC.